This passage covers 5 T cell receptor beta chains from one sample sequenced in a study of T cells in localized non-small cell lung cancer. Assay used: immunoSEQ multiplex PCR; TCRdb lists only in-frame clones, some missing. The data show 130,000 or so clones, around 92% seen once. The source was peripheral blood, collected before any cancer treatment. These receptor sequences come from a female donor at least 60 years old with stage I lung adenocarcinoma.

This clone was detected only once. This chain connects TRBV6-5 to TRBJ2-1; D tentatively reads TRBD1 or TRBD2 (5 bases each). Looked up from germline, CDR1 is MNHEY and CDR2 is SVGAGI. The CDR3 is made up of 11 amino acids. Trimming cost V 4 bases and J 7 bases, with 5 bases left between them. The CDR3 sequence is CASSWGNEQFF. In DNA, the CDR3 is TGTGCCAGCAGTTGGGGGAATGAGCAGTTCTTC.

The sample holds a few counts of this clone. V gene TRBV27 combines with J gene TRBJ1-2; possible D gene TRBD1, 6 bases. Deletions cut 2 bases from V and 8 bases from J, with 15 bases between. Germline values: CDR1 MNHEY, CDR2 SMNVEV (reference sequence). This CDR3 spans 14 amino acids. The CDR3 region has the DNA TGTGCCAGCAGTTTAGCTGGGGGGCGGGTCGGCTACACCTTC. Translating it yields CASSLAGGRVGYTF.

The V and J genes are TRBV18 and TRBJ2-2, with D maybe TRBD2 (5 bases). The V end lost 3 bases, the J end lost 3 bases, and 11 bases lay between the germline ends. The CDR3 has 15 residues. Germline assignment: CDR1 KGHSH and CDR2 LQKENI. In nucleotides, the CDR3 is TGTGCCAGCTCACCCAAGAGGGCGGACACCGGGGAGCTGTTTTTT. Its translation: CASSPKRADTGELFF.

This CDR3 is CASSPPGETQYF. The CDR3 DNA sequence: TGTGCCAGCAGCCCCCCTGGGGAGACCCAGTACTTC. This chain links TRBV27 with TRBJ2-5; D ambiguous. Per the germline V gene, CDR1 is MNHEY and CDR2 is SMNVEV (reference sequence). The germline V and J ends were trimmed by 6 bases and 5 bases, with 10 bases remaining between them. CDR3 size: 12 residues.

The rearrangement links TRBV18 to TRBJ2-1; a weak D match, TRBD2 (6 bases). The V end lost 6 bases, the J end lost 8 bases, and 20 bases lay between the germline ends. The V gene's germline CDR1 is KGHSH and CDR2 LQKENI. CDR3 size: 15 residues. The CDR3 coding sequence is TGTGCCAGCTCGCCAGCCGGGACGGGAGCCGATGAGCAGTTCTTC. Protein sequence: CASSPAGTGADEQFF.